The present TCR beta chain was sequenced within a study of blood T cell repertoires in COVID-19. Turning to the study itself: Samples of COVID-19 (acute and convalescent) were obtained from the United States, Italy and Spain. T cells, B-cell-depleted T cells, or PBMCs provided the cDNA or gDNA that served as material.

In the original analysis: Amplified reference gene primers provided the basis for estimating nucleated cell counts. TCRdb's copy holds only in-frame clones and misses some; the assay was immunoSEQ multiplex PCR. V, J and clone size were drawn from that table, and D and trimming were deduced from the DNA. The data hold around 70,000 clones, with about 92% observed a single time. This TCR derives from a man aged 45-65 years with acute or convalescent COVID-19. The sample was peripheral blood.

The CDR3 bases are TGTGCCAGCTCATTGGGACAGAGACTTAATTCACCCCTCCACTTT. This sequence encodes CASSLGQRLNSPLHF. The chain links TRBV18 to TRBJ1-6, with 7 bases identical to TRBD1. The length of the CDR3 is 15 residues. V shed 5 bases, J shed 6 bases, and the junction held 7 bases outside the gene matches. The germline V gene has CDR1 KGHSH and CDR2 LQKENI.